The 20 T cell receptor beta chains below were found in one sample sequenced in a study of immune characterization of retroperitoneal liposarcoma. One entry per CDR3 protein results from TCRdb running MiXCR on the PCR reads. The repertoire consists of 6,500 to 8,000 distinct CDR3 sequences, with over 25% occurring once and the leading ten covering about 45%. Sample: blood. The receptors come from a male donor with retroperitoneal liposarcoma.

This clonotype turned up a few times. The chain combines TRBV6-1 with TRBJ1-2; 9 nucleotides match TRBD1. V was pared by 6 bases and J by 0 bases, with 8 bases of the junction left unmatched. There are 16 residues in the CDR3. The germline V gene has CDR1 MNHNS and CDR2 SASEGT. Here the CDR3 reads CASRAGTGTSNYGYTF. DNA for the CDR3: TGTGCCAGCAGAGCCGGGACAGGGACCTCTAACTATGGCTACACCTTC.

The chain links TRBV6-1 to TRBJ1-1; no clear D gene. Trimming left V 6 bases short and J 10 bases short, with 12 bases between. The CDR3 length is 11 residues. The germline gives CDR1 MNHNS, CDR2 SASEGT. CDR3 sequence reads: CASRAQSRAFF. The CDR3 nucleotides are TGTGCCAGCAGGGCACAAAGTCGAGCTTTCTTT.

In its sample, this clonotype was seen many times. The chain uses TRBV6-1 and TRBJ2-2; 8 bases agree with TRBD1. Germline V gives CDR1 MNHNS, CDR2 SASEGT. The V segment lost 5 bases and the J segment 1 base; nucleotides outside the gene matches: 3. CDR3 length: 15 residues. As DNA, the CDR3 is TGTGCCAGCAGTATACAGGGGGTGAACACCGGGGAGCTGTTTTTT. Amino acids: CASSIQGVNTGELFF.

This clonotype was seen more than once but under ten times. The chain links TRBV7-2 to TRBJ1-1; no definite D call. V gave up 1 base and J gave up 0 bases, with 9 bases separating them. Per germline, CDR1 SGHTA and CDR2 FQGNSA. The CDR3 totals 15 residues. The CDR3 loop reads CASSLVGSMNTEAFF. In nucleotides, the CDR3 is TGTGCCAGCAGCTTAGTCGGCAGTATGAACACTGAAGCTTTCTTT.

At least ten counts were recorded for this clonotype. The chain recombines TRBV6-1 with TRBJ2-1, with D possibly TRBD2 on 6 matching bases. The J call is uncertain, as TRBJ2-7 better fits the DNA end. Germline CDR1 is MNHNS and CDR2 is SASEGT. The CDR3 has 14 residues. The CDR3 bases are TGTGCCAGTAAGACGGGAGTCCCCCTCAATGAGCAGTACTTC. Protein product: CASKTGVPLNEQYF.

The chain employs TRBV3-1 and TRBJ2-2; unclear D gene. Trimming pared 4 bases from V and 6 bases from J, leaving 12 bases between. Germline V gene data show CDR1 as LGHDT and CDR2 as YNNKEL (reference sequence). This CDR3 has 14 amino acids. CDR3: CASSPSWASGELFF. The CDR3 DNA is TGTGCCAGCAGCCCCTCCTGGGCATCCGGGGAGCTGTTTTTT.

The chain is built from TRBV12-5 and TRBJ2-3; 16 bases are shared with TRBD2. The CDR3 is 19 residues long. Germline V gene lookup returns CDR1 LGHNT and CDR2 FRNRAP. The CDR3 DNA reads as TGTGCCATCCCGGGACTAGCGGGGGGGGATGACCCTAGCACAGATACGCAGTATTTT. Translated, it gives CAIPGLAGGDDPSTDTQYF.

In its sample, this clonotype was seen a few times. The chain combines TRBV6-4 with TRBJ2-5, with TRBD2 identical over 10 bases. The tail of the sequence fits TRBJ2-7 better, so the J call may be wrong. The germline CDR1 and CDR2 sequences are MRHNA and SNTAGT. The CDR3 sequence is 15 residues long. Here the CDR3 reads CASSRLAGEHYEQYF. CDR3 bases: TGTGCCAGCAGCCGGCTAGCGGGAGAGCACTACGAGCAGTACTTC.

This clonotype has just a few counts. This CDR3 is CASSHPGLAGGPNQETQYF. CDR3 nucleotides: TGCGCCAGCAGCCACCCGGGACTAGCGGGGGGACCGAACCAAGAGACCCAGTACTTC. The V and J genes are TRBV4-1 and TRBJ2-5; TRBD2 aligns across 15 bases. V was pared by 3 bases and J by 0 bases, with 8 bases of the junction left unmatched. Germline V gene data show CDR1 as MGHRA and CDR2 as YSYEKL. This CDR3 has 19 residues.

This chain links TRBV9 with TRBJ1-6; 9 positions match TRBD1. The CDR3 spans 14 residues. V was pared by 2 bases and J by 10 bases, with 4 bases of the junction left unmatched. The V gene's germline CDR1 is SGDLS and CDR2 YYNGEE. The CDR3 nucleotides read TGTGCCAGCAGCGTTCAGACAGGGGGGTCACCCCTCCACTTT. Translated, it gives CASSVQTGGSPLHF.

At least ten counts were recorded for this clonotype. The chain employs TRBV6-6 and TRBJ1-2; unclear D gene. CDR1 and CDR2 (germline): MNHNY, SVGAGI (reference sequence). V shed 6 bases and J shed 4 bases, with 12 bases lying between them. This CDR3 is built from 13 residues. CDR3 in amino acids: CASSLDQVYGYTF. CDR3 DNA sequence: TGTGCCAGCAGCTTAGACCAGGTCTATGGCTACACCTTC.

The CDR3: CSVRGSSGVRTYEQYF. The CDR3 nucleotides read TGCAGCGTTCGGGGGTCTAGCGGGGTCCGTACCTACGAGCAGTACTTC. The rearrangement uses TRBV29-1 and TRBJ2-7; 9 bases match TRBD2. Unmatched junction bases numbered 13, after V lost 5 bases and J lost 2 bases. There are 16 residues in the CDR3. In germline, CDR1 is SQVTM, CDR2 ANQGSEA.

This chain connects TRBV6-1 to TRBJ2-1, with 9 nucleotides matching TRBD2. The ends lost 8 bases at V and 7 bases at J; junction bases unmatched: 6. CDR3 length: 13 residues. Germline loops: CDR1 MNHNS, CDR2 SASEGT. CDR3 sequence reads: CASLASGVNEQFF. The CDR3 DNA reads as TGTGCCAGCTTGGCTAGCGGGGTGAATGAGCAGTTCTTC.

The V and J genes are TRBV28 and TRBJ1-2, with 10 bases aligning to TRBD1. Germline V lookup: CDR1 MDHEN, CDR2 SYDVKM. CDR3 length: 16 residues. With 5 bases clipped from V and 4 bases from J, the junction kept 10 bases outside the gene matches. As DNA, the CDR3 is TGTGCCAGCAGTATTAATGACAGGGGGCGCCTCTATGGCTACACCTTC. It encodes CASSINDRGRLYGYTF.

This clonotype was observed at least ten times. CDR3 nucleotide sequence: TGTGCCAGCAGCGTAAACAGGGGCGGGAATGAAAAACTGTTTTTT. It encodes CASSVNRGGNEKLFF. The rearrangement links TRBV6-1 to TRBJ1-4, with 7 nucleotides matching TRBD1. This CDR3 region has 15 residues. V trimming: 6 bases; J trimming: 5 bases; junction bases outside the gene matches: 9. The V gene's germline CDR1 is MNHNS and CDR2 SASEGT.

This clonotype was detected only a few times. The chain couples TRBV6-2 or TRBV6-3 to TRBJ2-4; D may be TRBD2 (5 bases). The DNA matches TRBJ2-5 better at its end, which makes the J call doubtful. The CDR3 consists of 13 residues. Germline loops: CDR1 MNHEY, CDR2 SVGEGT. DNA of the CDR3: TGTGCCAGCAGTTTCGGACTGAGAGAGACCCAGTACTTC. Its protein product is CASSFGLRETQYF.

This clonotype was detected only a few times. The chain recombines TRBV6-5 with TRBJ1-2; the match to TRBD1 covers 9 bases. The CDR3 covers 14 residues. Trimming cost V 8 bases and J 8 bases; bases outside gene matches: 12. Germline-derived CDR1 and CDR2 are MNHEY and SVGAGI. In DNA form, the CDR3 reads TGTGCCAGCTCCCCACAGGGACAGGGAGGAGGCTACACCTTC. Amino acids: CASSPQGQGGGYTF.

The chain joins TRBV7-2 to TRBJ2-1; tentative D call: TRBD2 (6 bases). Near its end, the DNA agrees better with TRBJ2-7, so the J call may be wrong. The CDR3 extends over 12 amino acids. Germline V CDR1 and CDR2: SGHTA, FQGNSA. The CDR3 here is CASTRDSNEQYF. The DNA of the CDR3 is TGTGCCAGCACCCGGGACTCCAATGAGCAGTACTTC.

This clonotype was counted only a few times. This chain joins TRBV4-3 and TRBJ2-2, with 8 bases that match TRBD1. The germline gives CDR1 LGHNA, CDR2 YSLEER. The CDR3 spans 16 residues. The junction had 6 bases not matched to a gene; V was cut back by 0 bases and J by 6 bases. CDR3 residues: CASSQERDRGSGELFF. The CDR3 coding sequence is TGCGCCAGCAGCCAAGAACGTGACAGGGGTTCCGGGGAGCTGTTTTTT.

A note on this clonotype: A read error may be the cause here, since a much bigger clone is one base away. The chain links TRBV6-1 to TRBJ2-1; weak D call: TRBD2 (7 bases). The CDR3 is 14 residues long. Germline loops: CDR1 MNHNS, CDR2 SASEGT. Deletions cut 5 bases from V and 10 bases from J, with 18 bases between. CDR3 sequence (DNA): TGTGCCAGCAGTCTCGGGGGCGGGGGACACGAGCAGTTCTTC. Translation: CASSLGGGGHEQFF.